The clone carrying this TCR beta chain was counted between two and nine times. This entry is derived from a study of T cells after yellow fever vaccination. Study context: SMART-Seq v4 Ultra Low Input prepared the low-cell-number fractions. Regarding the study as a whole: Once the booster was given, most primary-vaccination clones reappeared, at approximately 97% for CD4 and around 90% for CD8.

TCRdb called the 5' RACE reads again in MiXCR, with one record for every CDR3 protein. In the table there are more than 75,000 distinct CDR3 sequences, under 9% of which are singletons. The TCR comes from a man between 18 and 35 years old who received the YFV17D yellow fever vaccine. The material was CD8+ T cells not binding an NS4B(214-222) dextramer, sorted from PBMCs, obtained around 15 days after the first yellow fever vaccination.

CDR3 sequence reads: CASTQTGGYYGYTF. The CDR3 nucleotides are TGTGCCAGCACCCAGACCGGGGGATACTATGGCTACACCTTC. The V and J genes are TRBV6-1 and TRBJ1-2, with a tentative D call TRBD1 (5 bases). CDR1 and CDR2 (germline): MNHNS, SASEGT. CDR3 length: 14 amino acids. The V gene lost 7 bases and the J gene lost 3 bases, with 15 bases spanning the gap.